One sample yielded the 29 T cell receptor beta chains listed below, sequenced in a study of Ad26.COV2.S vaccination and SARS-CoV-2 variants. Profiling relied on immunoSEQ multiplex PCR, and the TCRdb table lists in-frame clones only, not all of them. Of around 240,000 clones in the sample, roughly 90% are singletons; the top ten hold roughly 10%. This sample's treatment: 15 to 20 received Ad26.COV2.S at low or high dose, single or two shots; a few received placebo; per-sample allocation not given. Samples analyzed were those drawn on day 63 after the first vaccine or placebo injection. The source was peripheral blood, collected in a trial of Ad26.COV2.S vaccine versus placebo. These TCRs come from a person aged 18-60 years who received the Ad26.COV2.S COVID-19 vaccine or a placebo.

This chain links TRBV11-2 with TRBJ1-2; D gene ambiguous. CDR1 SGHAT and CDR2 FQNNGV come from the germline V gene. V was shortened by 6 bases and J by 4 bases, with 12 bases between the two germline ends. The CDR3 sequence is 13 residues long. Written as DNA, the CDR3 is TGTGCCAGCAGTCCAGACACAGCCTATGGCTACACCTTC. Translated, it gives CASSPDTAYGYTF. Full variable domain (outside the CDR3, taken from reference TRBV11-2 and TRBJ1-2): EAGVAQSPRYKIIEKRQSVAFWCNPISGHATLYWYQQILGQGPKLLIQFQNNGVVDDSQLPKDRFSAERLKGVDSTLKIQPAKLEDSAVYLCASSPDTAYGYTFGSGTRLTVV.

The CDR3 protein is CAWSVGLAGEETQYF. The DNA for the CDR3 is TGTGCCTGGAGTGTAGGACTAGCGGGAGAAGAGACCCAGTACTTC. The chain links TRBV30 to TRBJ2-5; TRBD2 agrees at 13 bases. CDR1 and CDR2 from the germline V gene are GTSNPN and SVGIG (reference sequence). The CDR3 is made up of 15 amino acids. The J segment lost 3 bases and the V segment lost 0 bases, leaving 1 base of the junction unmatched.

This chain joins TRBV10-3 and TRBJ1-1, with 10 positions matching TRBD1. After removal of 10 bases from V and 1 base from J, the junction contained 9 bases not matched to a gene. The CDR3 runs 15 residues. Germline CDR1 reads ENHRY; CDR2 reads SYGVKD. The CDR3 bases are TGTGCCACCGTACGGACAGGGGGGGGGAACACTGAAGCTTTCTTT. Translated: CATVRTGGGNTEAFF.

The chain carries TRBV14 and TRBJ2-7; TRBD2 aligns across 9 bases. The CDR3 totals 15 residues. The germline gives CDR1 SGHDN, CDR2 FVKESK. J gave up 5 bases and V 4 bases, and 9 bases lay outside the gene matches. CDR3 amino acids: CASSPTLAGVDEQYF. The CDR3 DNA reads as TGTGCCAGCAGCCCCACATTAGCGGGAGTAGACGAGCAGTACTTC.

This chain uses TRBV7-9 with TRBJ1-2; D unclear. The CDR3 consists of 13 residues. V dropped 3 bases and J dropped 4 bases, with 9 bases sitting between them. CDR1 and CDR2 (germline): SEHNR, FQNEAQ (reference sequence). As DNA, the CDR3 is TGTGCCAGCAGCTTCGGGCTCCTCTATGGCTACACCTTC. It yields the protein CASSFGLLYGYTF.

The chain couples TRBV19 to TRBJ1-6; no clear D gene. Germline V gene data show CDR1 as LNHDA and CDR2 as SQIVND (reference sequence). CDR3 length: 12 residues. The V end was cut by 3 bases, the J end by 12 bases, with 9 bases between. The CDR3 region is CASSIGWGPLHF. Here the CDR3 DNA reads TGTGCCAGTAGTATTGGCTGGGGACCCCTCCACTTT.

The chain recombines TRBV5-4 with TRBJ1-5; TRBD1 aligns across 7 bases. This CDR3 spans 19 amino acids. Unmatched junction bases numbered 17, after V lost 3 bases and J lost 2 bases. The germline gives CDR1 SGHNT, CDR2 YYREEE (reference sequence). CDR3 DNA sequence: TGTGCCAGCAGCTGGATTCCGGGACAGTCGGTCCCTTGCAATCAGCCCCAGCATTTT. Translated: CASSWIPGQSVPCNQPQHF.

This chain links TRBV5-1 with TRBJ2-1; perhaps TRBD1 as D (6 bases). V gave up 2 bases and J gave up 6 bases, with 9 bases separating them. This CDR3 comprises 13 residues. Germline V gene lookup returns CDR1 SGHRS and CDR2 YFSETQ. The CDR3 sequence: CASSLTGSNEQFF. CDR3 coding DNA: TGCGCCAGCAGCTTAACAGGGAGCAATGAGCAGTTCTTC.

The CDR3 protein is CASSQDNRKNTGELFF. CDR3 DNA: TGTGCCAGCAGCCAAGATAACCGAAAGAACACCGGGGAGCTGTTTTTT. This chain joins TRBV4-2 and TRBJ2-2; D not certain. This CDR3 is 16 amino acids long. Germline V gene sequence: CDR1 LGHNA, CDR2 YNFKEQ. Between the trimmed V and J ends, which lost 0 bases and 1 base, there was a span of 9 bases.

J is TRBJ1-2 and V is TRBV12-5; D may be TRBD1 (6 bases). The CDR3 covers 15 residues. Germline CDR1 and CDR2: LGHNT and FRNRAP. V was pared by 0 bases and J by 6 bases, with 14 bases between. CDR3 in amino acids: CASGLVIGGLDGYTF. The CDR3 DNA sequence: TGTGCTAGTGGTTTGGTAATTGGGGGGCTCGATGGCTACACCTTC.

V usage is TRBV28 and J usage is TRBJ2-5; D is unclear. Between the trimmed V and J ends, which lost 4 bases and 1 base, there was a span of 13 bases. In germline, CDR1 is MDHEN, CDR2 SYDVKM. This CDR3 has 15 amino acids. CDR3: CASSSPTLSQETQYF. CDR3 coding DNA: TGTGCCAGCAGTTCTCCTACTTTAAGCCAAGAGACCCAGTACTTC. Drawing the rest from reference TRBV28 and TRBJ2-5, the complete variable domain is DVKVTQSSRYLVKRTGEKVFLECVQDMDHENMFWYRQDPGLGLRLIYFSYDVKMKEKGDIPEGYSVSREKKERFSLILESASTNQTSMYLCASSSPTLSQETQYFGPGTRLLVL.

The chain uses TRBV7-2 and TRBJ2-5; D remains unclear. Germline-derived CDR1 and CDR2 are SGHTA and FQGNSA. The V gene lost 3 bases and the J gene lost 1 base, with 12 bases spanning the gap. The CDR3 is made up of 15 amino acids. The CDR3 DNA follows: TGTGCCAGCAGCTTCATGGGAAGGAGCCAAGAGACCCAGTACTTC. Translation gives CASSFMGRSQETQYF.

The chain is built from TRBV2 and TRBJ1-5; D is undetermined. CDR1 and CDR2 from the germline V gene are SNHLY and FYNNEI. The CDR3 loop spans 15 amino acids. The V and J ends lost 2 bases and 0 bases respectively, with 8 bases between them. DNA of the CDR3: TGTGCCAGCAGTGAAAGCAGGTATAGCAATCAGCCCCAGCATTTT. Translated, it gives CASSESRYSNQPQHF.

The chain joins TRBV4-2 to TRBJ2-2; the D is unclear. This CDR3 region has 12 residues. V shed 5 bases and J shed 7 bases, with 8 bases lying between them. Germline V gives CDR1 LGHNA, CDR2 YNFKEQ. In DNA form, the CDR3 reads TGTGCCAGCAGCGACCATTTCGGGGAGCTGTTTTTT. Protein sequence: CASSDHFGELFF.

Only one count was recorded for this clone. V and J are TRBV15 and TRBJ1-1, with a possible D match to TRBD1 (5 bases). This CDR3 has 15 amino acids. Germline loops: CDR1 LNHNV, CDR2 YYDKDF (reference sequence). Trimming pared 5 bases from V and 1 base from J, leaving 14 bases between. CDR3 residues: CATSGGAVGNTEAFF. The CDR3 nucleotides are TGTGCCACCAGCGGGGGAGCCGTGGGGAACACTGAAGCTTTCTTT.

The J gene is TRBJ2-3, the V gene TRBV6-2 or TRBV6-3; D gene ambiguous. This CDR3 contains 15 residues. Germline V CDR1 and CDR2: MNHEY, SVGEGT. Between the trimmed V and J ends, which lost 2 bases and 0 bases, there was a span of 9 bases. The CDR3 region is CASSYVAGSTDTQYF. CDR3 DNA sequence: TGTGCCAGCAGTTACGTTGCTGGAAGCACAGATACGCAGTATTTT.

The chain carries TRBV14 and TRBJ2-2; D is unresolved. Germline CDR1 SGHDN, CDR2 FVKESK. The CDR3 is 14 residues long. The V end was cut by 4 bases, the J end by 2 bases, with 8 bases between. This CDR3 reads CASSLYYNTGELFF. The CDR3, as DNA: TGTGCCAGCAGCCTCTACTACAACACCGGGGAGCTGTTTTTT.

On this clone: A junction boundary mismatches the germline segment, possibly from a read error. The chain carries TRBV7-7 and TRBJ2-7, with D perhaps matching TRBD1 (8 bases). Germline V gives CDR1 SSHAT, CDR2 FNYEAQ (reference sequence). CDR3 length: 15 residues. This CDR3 reads CASSLATGEGYEQYF. Written as DNA, the CDR3 is TGTGCTAGCAGCTTAGCGACAGGGGAGGGCTACGAGCAGTACTTC.

This chain links TRBV2 with TRBJ1-5; D is perhaps TRBD1 (5 bases). The CDR3 is 14 residues long. Germline assignment: CDR1 SNHLY and CDR2 FYNNEI. Trimming left V 6 bases short and J 1 base short, with 10 bases between. CDR3 region: CASRRDLSNQPQHF. CDR3 nucleotide sequence: TGTGCCAGCAGAAGGGACTTGAGCAATCAGCCCCAGCATTTT. The full variable domain, rest sourced from reference TRBV2 and TRBJ1-5, is EPEVTQTPSHQVTQMGQEVILRCVPISNHLYFYWYRQILGQKVEFLVSFYNNEISEKSEIFDDQFSVERPDGSNFTLKIRSTKLEDSAMYFCASRRDLSNQPQHFGDGTRLSIL.

This sequence joins TRBV19 and TRBJ2-1; the match to TRBD2 covers 7 bases. The CDR3 has 15 amino acids. Trimming took 6 bases from V and 14 from J; bases not matched to a gene: 19. Germline V gene data show CDR1 as LNHDA and CDR2 as SQIVND (reference sequence). The CDR3 nucleotides are TGTGCCAGTAGACCCCGGGAGGCTAGCGGAATCAGGAAGTTCTTC. This encodes CASRPREASGIRKFF.

The V gene is TRBV28, the J gene TRBJ1-2; D perhaps matches TRBD1 (6 bases). The CDR3 is 14 residues long. Trimming shortened V by 5 bases and J by 4 bases, and 14 bases separated the two germline ends. Germline lookup yields CDR1 MDHEN and CDR2 SYDVKM. As DNA, the CDR3 is TGTGCCAGCAGTCCGGGGGGGGCGGGCTATGGCTACACCTTC. This translates into CASSPGGAGYGYTF.

The V and J genes are TRBV28 and TRBJ1-6, with D uncertain. V was trimmed by 6 bases and J by 10 bases, leaving 19 bases between them. Looked up from germline, CDR1 is MDHEN and CDR2 is SYDVKM. CDR3 length: 15 residues. The CDR3 spells CASRARLPMGSPLHF. The CDR3 DNA is TGTGCCAGCAGGGCCAGGCTTCCAATGGGATCACCCCTCCACTTT. The whole variable domain, remainder taken from reference TRBV28 and TRBJ1-6, is DVKVTQSSRYLVKRTGEKVFLECVQDMDHENMFWYRQDPGLGLRLIYFSYDVKMKEKGDIPEGYSVSREKKERFSLILESASTNQTSMYLCASRARLPMGSPLHFGNGTRLTVT.

The chain joins TRBV7-2 to TRBJ1-4, with TRBD1 matching 7 bases. Per the germline V gene, CDR1 is SGHTA and CDR2 is FQGNSA. The CDR3 has 13 residues. J was trimmed by 7 bases and V by 4 bases; bases with no gene match: 3. CDR3 nucleotides: TGTGCCAGCAGCTACCGGACAGGTGAAAAACTGTTTTTT. Translating gives CASSYRTGEKLFF.

This chain links TRBV6-2 or TRBV6-3 with TRBJ1-5, with 9 nucleotides matching TRBD1. The CDR3 is 15 amino acids. V shed 2 bases and J 2 bases; nucleotides not matched to a gene: 1. Germline CDR1 and CDR2: MNHEY and SVGEGT. The CDR3 spells CASSYRTGGNQPQHF. CDR3 nucleotides: TGTGCCAGCAGTTACAGGACAGGGGGCAATCAGCCCCAGCATTTT.

Note on this clone: In the same sample, other DNA sequences code for this CDR3. The V and J genes are TRBV30 and TRBJ2-7; TRBD1 matches 10 bases. The junction had 2 bases not matched to a gene; V was cut back by 1 base and J by 2 bases. The CDR3 has 14 amino acids. Germline values: CDR1 GTSNPN, CDR2 SVGIG (reference sequence). The CDR3 sequence is CAWSDGQGAYEQYF. DNA of the CDR3: TGTGCCTGGAGTGACGGACAGGGGGCCTACGAGCAGTACTTC.

The chain employs TRBV7-9 and TRBJ1-6; maybe TRBD1 (5 bases). V shed 6 bases and J shed 8 bases, with 14 bases lying between them. Germline V gene sequence: CDR1 SEHNR, CDR2 FQNEAQ (reference sequence). CDR3 length: 14 amino acids. Here the CDR3 reads CASSQGRLYSPLHF. CDR3 in DNA: TGTGCCAGCAGTCAGGGCCGCCTATATTCACCCCTCCACTTT.

CDR3 region: CASRPSGGAYNEQFF. The CDR3 bases are TGTGCCAGCAGACCGAGCGGGGGGGCCTACAATGAGCAGTTCTTC. The chain employs TRBV28 and TRBJ2-1; 10 bases align to TRBD2. Germline CDR1 is MDHEN and CDR2 is SYDVKM. After removal of 6 bases from V and 2 bases from J, the junction contained 4 bases not matched to a gene. There are 15 residues in the CDR3.

This clone was counted between two and nine times. The J gene is TRBJ2-1, the V gene TRBV6-2 or TRBV6-3; 7 bases are shared with TRBD2. The CDR3 is made up of 16 amino acids. Looked up from germline, CDR1 is MNHEY and CDR2 is SVGEGT. Unmatched junction bases numbered 9, after V lost 5 bases and J lost 2 bases. CDR3 in amino acids: CASSDAIGLAYNEQFF. In DNA, the CDR3 is TGTGCCAGCAGTGACGCCATTGGACTAGCCTACAATGAGCAGTTCTTC.

This clone was counted a single time. In DNA, the CDR3 is TGTGCCAGCAGCTTATTCCGGACTAGACAAGAGACCCAGTACTTC. Translated: CASSLFRTRQETQYF. This sequence joins TRBV11-2 and TRBJ2-5, with TRBD2 matching 7 bases. Germline CDR1 SGHAT, CDR2 FQNNGV. Germline trimming cut 2 bases from V and 2 bases from J; bases unmatched to any gene: 5. The CDR3 is 15 residues long.